The rows below give T cell receptor beta chains drawn from one sample of a study of T cells in Graves' hyperthyroidism and ophthalmopathy. TCRdb ran MiXCR on the multiplex PCR reads and lists one entry per CDR3 protein. The sample includes roughly 710,000 distinct CDR3 sequences, 30% to 40% of them seen just once. Material for sequencing was blood. These receptors were taken from a woman in her forties with Graves' hyperthyroidism. The CDR3 runs from the conserved cysteine through the conserved F or W. Fields, in order: J gene, V gene, D gene, clone size, CDR3 DNA, CDR3 protein. D genes are given only for firm matches. The size field is filled for only some rows; it gives once, few, many or a size class.

TRBJ1-6	TRBV7-8	TRBD1	few	TGTGCCAGCAGCCCCCGACAGGGGGCGAAGGACTCCTATAATTCACCCCTCCACTTT	CASSPRQGAKDSYNSPLHF
TRBJ1-1	TRBV4-3	NA	many	TGCGCCAGCACTGGGTTCACTGAAGCTTTCTTT	CASTGFTEAFF
TRBJ1-2	TRBV7-2	NA	NA	TGTGCCAGCAGCCCCTGGGACGTAGCCCATGGCTACACCTTC	CASSPWDVAHGYTF
TRBJ2-7	TRBV3-1	TRBD2	few	TGTGCCAGCAGCCTGCGGACTAGCGGGAGTCTCTACGAGCAGTACTTC	CASSLRTSGSLYEQYF
TRBJ2-2	TRBV10-3	NA	many	TGTGCCATCAGACCACCTGATAACGGGGAGCTGTTTTTT	CAIRPPDNGELFF
TRBJ1-2	TRBV6-6	NA	few	TGTGCCAGCAGTCCGGACCCATCCGCCTATGGCTACACCTTC	CASSPDPSAYGYTF
TRBJ2-7	TRBV7-6	TRBD1	few	TGTGCCAGCAGCCCGCAGGGACAGGGGGCCTCCTACGAGCAGTACTTC	CASSPQGQGASYEQYF
TRBJ2-1	TRBV20-1	NA	NA	TGCAGTGTTCCATCCAGGTCGAGATACAATGAGCAGTTCTTC	CSVPSRSRYNEQFF
TRBJ1-2	TRBV5-6	TRBD1	NA	TGTGCCAGCAGTTCCTTCGGCAGGGGGCTACGGGGCTACACCTTC	CASSSFGRGLRGYTF
TRBJ1-6	TRBV7-2	TRBD1	few	TGTGCCAGCAGCCCCGGGACAGAGAGCTCCTATAATTCACCCCTCCACTTT	CASSPGTESSYNSPLHF
TRBJ1-2	TRBV12-3/TRBV12-4	TRBD1	NA	TGTGCCAGCAGTACGGGGACAGGGGGCTGGGATGGCTACACCTTC	CASSTGTGGWDGYTF
TRBJ1-2	TRBV6-5	NA	few	TGTGCCAGCAGTTACGGTCAGGATGGGAATGGCTACACCTTC	CASSYGQDGNGYTF
TRBJ2-6	TRBV27	NA	NA	TGTGCCAGCAGTCAAGGGCCGGGCACTGGGGCCAACGTCCTGACTTTC	CASSQGPGTGANVLTF
TRBJ2-7	TRBV20-1	TRBD2	NA	TGCAGTGCTCAAATAGCGGGAGGTTCCTCCGAGCCGTACTTC	CSAQIAGGSSEPYF
TRBJ1-5	TRBV19	NA	few	TGTGCCTGCTCAGGGAGCTCTAGCGGCCAGCCCCAGCATTTT	CACSGSSSGQPQHF
TRBJ2-7	TRBV6-5	NA	few	TGTGCCAGCAGTACCACAGGGCTCAACGAGCAGTACTTC	CASSTTGLNEQYF
TRBJ1-6	TRBV2	NA	few	TGTGCCAGTAGAGGGGATTATAATTCACCCCTCCACTTT	CASRGDYNSPLHF
TRBJ1-2	TRBV6-2/TRBV6-3	NA	NA	TGTGCCAGCAGTTACTCGAGTAAAGGCTACACCTTC	CASSYSSKGYTF
TRBJ1-1	TRBV19	NA	many	TGTGCCAGTAGTATAGACTGGGCGGACACTGAAGCTTTCTTT	CASSIDWADTEAFF
TRBJ2-7	TRBV4-3	NA	NA	TGCGCCAGCAGCCAAGAGTTTTCCCCTAGGGAGCAGTACTTC	CASSQEFSPREQYF
TRBJ1-5	TRBV6-6	NA	NA	TGTGCCAGCAGTCGGACGGGCTACCAGCCCCAGCATTTT	CASSRTGYQPQHF
TRBJ2-5	TRBV7-2	NA	NA	TGTGCCAGCACCCCGGGCCCCGAGGAGACCCAGTACTTC	CASTPGPEETQYF
TRBJ1-1	TRBV12-3/TRBV12-4	NA	few	TGTGCCAGCAGCACAGTGAAAAACACTGAAGCTTTCTTT	CASSTVKNTEAFF
TRBJ2-7	TRBV10-3	TRBD2	NA	TGTGCCATCAGAGGAAGGGAGGGTCAAGAGCAGTACTTC	CAIRGREGQEQYF
TRBJ2-5	TRBV20-1	NA	NA	TGCAGTGCTATGGGGCTCGGAGGAGAGACCCAGTACTTC	CSAMGLGGETQYF
TRBJ1-6	TRBV2	NA	NA	TGTGCCAGCAGTACCGGGGGCTATAATTCACCCCTCCACTTT	CASSTGGYNSPLHF
TRBJ1-5	TRBV6-1	TRBD1	NA	TGTGCCAGCAGTGAATATACAGGGGACCCCGTCGATCAGCCCCAGCATTTT	CASSEYTGDPVDQPQHF
TRBJ1-1	TRBV12-3/TRBV12-4	NA	many	TGTGCCAGCAGTTTATCTTCAGGGGAACGAACGGAAGCTTTCTTT	CASSLSSGERTEAFF
TRBJ2-2	TRBV7-3	NA	NA	TGTGCCAGCAGCTTAACAGGGGTTGGTTCCACCGGGGAGCTGTTTTTT	CASSLTGVGSTGELFF
TRBJ2-7	TRBV19	TRBD2	NA	TGTGCCAGCAGCTTGACTAGCAGGGACGAGCAGTACTTC	CASSLTSRDEQYF
TRBJ2-7	TRBV6-6	NA	few	TGTGCCAGCAGTTACGAGGTAGGCGAGCAGTACTTC	CASSYEVGEQYF
TRBJ2-7	TRBV11-3	NA	few	TGTGCCAGCAGCTCAAAGGACATCTCCTACGAGCAGTACTTC	CASSSKDISYEQYF
TRBJ2-7	TRBV30	TRBD2	few	TGTGCCTGGGGGACTACCTACGAGCAGTACTTC	CAWGTTYEQYF
TRBJ2-6	TRBV4-3	TRBD1	NA	TGCGCCAGCAGCCACCTAAAAGGGGGCAGCTCTGGGGCCAACGTCCTGACTTTC	CASSHLKGGSSGANVLTF
TRBJ1-2	TRBV28	NA	NA	TGTGCCAGCAGTTTCGGCCTTATCTATGGCTACACCTTC	CASSFGLIYGYTF
TRBJ1-1	TRBV7-2	TRBD1	few	TGTGCCAGCAGCCCCCCCTGGACAGGGGGGAACACTGAAGCTTTCTTT	CASSPPWTGGNTEAFF
TRBJ1-5	TRBV10-2	NA	NA	TGCGCCAGCAATCCCGGGAATCAGCCCCAGCATTTT	CASNPGNQPQHF
TRBJ1-5	TRBV28	NA	NA	TGTGCCAGCAGTTACCTGGAGAATAGCAATCAGCCCCAGCATTTT	CASSYLENSNQPQHF
TRBJ2-5	TRBV6-5	TRBD2	few	TGTGCCAGTCGACTAGCGGGGGCCCAAGAGACCCAGTACTTC	CASRLAGAQETQYF
TRBJ2-1	TRBV15	NA	NA	TGTGCCACCAGCAGAGATAAATCGGAGCAGTTCTTC	CATSRDKSEQFF
TRBJ1-5	TRBV6-5	NA	NA	TGTGCCAGCAGCCCCGCCAGGGACGGGCAGCCCCAGCATTTT	CASSPARDGQPQHF
TRBJ2-5	TRBV6-5	TRBD2	NA	TGTGCCAGCAGAAGGATATTAGCGGGGCAAGAGACCCAGTACTTC	CASRRILAGQETQYF
TRBJ2-5	TRBV15	TRBD2	NA	TGTGCCACCAGCAGAGACATGGGGCTAGCGGGGAAAGAGACCCAGTACTTC	CATSRDMGLAGKETQYF
TRBJ1-1	TRBV20-1	NA	many	TGCAGTGCCCGAAGGGGAAGAACTGAAGCTTTCTTT	CSARRGRTEAFF
TRBJ1-2	TRBV24-1	TRBD1	many	TGTGCCACCAGGCCTGGGACAGGGGATGGCTACACCTTC	CATRPGTGDGYTF